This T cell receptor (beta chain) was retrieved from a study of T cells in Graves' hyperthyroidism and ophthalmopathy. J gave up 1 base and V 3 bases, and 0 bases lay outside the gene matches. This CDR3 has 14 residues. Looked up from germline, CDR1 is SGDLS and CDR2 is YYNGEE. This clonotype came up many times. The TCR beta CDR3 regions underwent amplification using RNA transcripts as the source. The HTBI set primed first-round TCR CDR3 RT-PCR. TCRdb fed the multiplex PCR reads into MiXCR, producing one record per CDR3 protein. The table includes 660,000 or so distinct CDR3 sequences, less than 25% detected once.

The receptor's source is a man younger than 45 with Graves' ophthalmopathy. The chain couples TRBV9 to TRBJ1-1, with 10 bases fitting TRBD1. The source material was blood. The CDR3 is CASSGQGANTEAFF. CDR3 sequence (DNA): TGTGCCAGCAGCGGACAGGGGGCGAACACTGAAGCTTTCTTT.